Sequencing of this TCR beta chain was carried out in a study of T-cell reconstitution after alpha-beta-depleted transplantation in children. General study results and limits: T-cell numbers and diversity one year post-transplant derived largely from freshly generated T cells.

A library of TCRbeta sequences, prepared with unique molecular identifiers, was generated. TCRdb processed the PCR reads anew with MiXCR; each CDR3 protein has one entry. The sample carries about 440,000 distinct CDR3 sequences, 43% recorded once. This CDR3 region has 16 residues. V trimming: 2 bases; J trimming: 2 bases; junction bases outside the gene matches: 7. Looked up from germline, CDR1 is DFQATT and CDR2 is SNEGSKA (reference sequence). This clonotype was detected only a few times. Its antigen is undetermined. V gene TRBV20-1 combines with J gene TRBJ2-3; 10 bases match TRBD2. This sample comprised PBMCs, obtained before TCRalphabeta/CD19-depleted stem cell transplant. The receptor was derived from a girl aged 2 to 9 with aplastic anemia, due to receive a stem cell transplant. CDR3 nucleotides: TGCAGTGCTAGAACGAGCGGGAGGGCCATCACAGATACGCAGTATTTT. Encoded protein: CSARTSGRAITDTQYF.